Shown below are 27 T cell receptor beta chains from a single sample sequenced in a study of neurological immune-mediated disorders. TCRdb independently ran MiXCR on the 5' RACE reads; one entry per CDR3 protein. The sample yields around 64,000 distinct CDR3 sequences, approximately 11% seen once. Specimen: PBMCs. These receptors all come from a woman aged 55-70 years with HTLV-1-associated myelopathy (HAM/TSP).

This clonotype has a count of ten or more. V and J are TRBV4-2 and TRBJ2-1, with TRBD1 identical over 10 bases. The germline CDR1 and CDR2 sequences are LGHNA and YNFKEQ. This CDR3 has 15 residues. V gave up 3 bases and J gave up 8 bases; unmatched junction bases: 7. CDR3 residues: CASSQGTGVFYEQFF. The CDR3 nucleotides are TGTGCCAGCAGCCAGGGGACAGGGGTTTTTTATGAGCAGTTCTTC.

The chain links TRBV6-5 to TRBJ1-1; D unresolved. V was cut by 6 bases and J by 0 bases, with 8 bases left in between. This CDR3 has 13 amino acids. Germline CDR1 and CDR2: MNHEY and SVGAGI. The DNA of the CDR3 is TGTGCCAGCAGAAGTACACTGAACACTGAAGCTTTCTTT. It yields the protein CASRSTLNTEAFF.

There are many counts of this clonotype. J is TRBJ1-1 and V is TRBV5-1; TRBD1 matches 8 bases. This CDR3 contains 14 residues. CDR1 SGHRS and CDR2 YFSETQ come from the germline V gene. V lost 4 bases to trimming and J lost 4 bases; unmatched junction nucleotides: 6. CDR3 coding DNA: TGCGCCAGCAGCATCGGACAGGGAGGCACTGAAGCTTTCTTT. Translated, it gives CASSIGQGGTEAFF.

This clonotype was detected ten times or more. The chain carries TRBV18 and TRBJ1-6; D is uncertain. Germline lookup yields CDR1 KGHSH and CDR2 LQKENI. The CDR3 totals 13 residues. Trimming stripped 3 bases from V and 3 bases from J, with 3 bases between. The CDR3 DNA follows: TGTGCCAGCTCACCCAACTATAATTCACCCCTCCACTTT. It yields the protein CASSPNYNSPLHF.

This clonotype was counted many times. The chain has TRBV4-1 and TRBJ2-7; TRBD2 matches 12 bases. CDR3 length equals 16 residues. V trimming: 4 bases; J trimming: 2 bases; junction bases outside the gene matches: 6. Per germline, CDR1 MGHRA and CDR2 YSYEKL. CDR3 nucleotide sequence: TGCGCCAGCAGCCCCGGGACTAGCGGGCCAGCCTACGAGCAGTACTTC. This sequence encodes CASSPGTSGPAYEQYF.

This clonotype has ten or more counts. The chain joins TRBV29-1 to TRBJ2-1; unclear D gene. V lost 6 bases and J lost 7, with 13 bases in between. The CDR3 runs to 12 residues. Germline V lookup: CDR1 SQVTM, CDR2 ANQGSEA. In DNA, the CDR3 is TGCAGCGTAGGTGTGGATTTGAATGAGCAGTTCTTC. This encodes CSVGVDLNEQFF.

Ten or more counts support this clonotype. The rearrangement links TRBV6-2 or TRBV6-3 to TRBJ2-5, with D possibly matching TRBD1 (5 bases). The germline gives CDR1 MNHEY, CDR2 SVGEGT. Trimming removed 0 bases from V and 5 bases from J, with 7 bases in between. This CDR3 has 13 amino acids. CDR3 sequence reads: CASSYSRQETQYF. In nucleotides, the CDR3 is TGTGCCAGCAGTTACTCTAGACAGGAGACCCAGTACTTC.

This clonotype has a count of ten or more. J is TRBJ2-1 and V is TRBV20-1, with 9 bases identical to TRBD1. CDR3 length equals 15 residues. J lost 7 bases, V lost 6 bases, and 13 bases had no gene match. Germline values: CDR1 DFQATT, CDR2 SNEGSKA (reference sequence). The CDR3 DNA sequence: TGCAGTGCAACCGGTACGGGACAGGGTCGAAATGAGCAGTTCTTC. Protein: CSATGTGQGRNEQFF.

Ten or more counts support this clonotype. The rearrangement links TRBV28 to TRBJ1-1, with 10 nucleotides matching TRBD1. V lost 8 bases, J lost 3 bases, and 15 bases stayed unmatched. The CDR3 spans 17 residues. Germline V gene data show CDR1 as MDHEN and CDR2 as SYDVKM. The chain's CDR3 is CASGKDRGRRDDTEAFF. DNA for the CDR3: TGTGCCAGCGGAAAAGACAGGGGGCGGCGTGACGACACTGAAGCTTTCTTT.

This clonotype was seen ten or more times. V and J are TRBV5-1 and TRBJ2-1; D remains ambiguous. The CDR3 has 13 amino acids. Trimming removed 3 bases at V and 6 bases at J, with 10 bases between. The germline V gene encodes CDR1 SGHRS and CDR2 YFSETQ. The CDR3 sequence: CASSWTVGNEQFF. For the CDR3, the DNA is TGCGCCAGCAGCTGGACGGTTGGCAATGAGCAGTTCTTC.

This clonotype was picked up many times. This chain joins TRBV5-1 and TRBJ2-5, with D uncertain. CDR3 length: 13 amino acids. Trimming pared 4 bases from V and 0 bases from J, leaving 7 bases between. Germline CDR1 and CDR2: SGHRS and YFSETQ. DNA of the CDR3: TGCGCCAGCAGCGACGGACACCAAGAGACCCAGTACTTC. It encodes CASSDGHQETQYF. Drawing the rest from reference TRBV5-1 and TRBJ2-5, the complete variable domain is KAGVTQTPRYLIKTRGQQVTLSCSPISGHRSVSWYQQTPGQGLQFLFEYFSETQRNKGNFPGRFSGRQFSNSRSEMNVSTLELGDSALYLCASSDGHQETQYFGPGTRLLVL.

This clonotype came up many times. The chain recombines TRBV6-5 with TRBJ2-3; 8 bases map to TRBD2. V shed 5 bases and J 10 bases; nucleotides not matched to a gene: 8. CDR1 MNHEY and CDR2 SVGAGI come from the germline V gene. The CDR3 runs 13 residues. DNA for the CDR3: TGTGCCAGCAGTAGCGGGAGAGGGAGGGCGCAGTATTTT. Residues: CASSSGRGRAQYF.

This clonotype was counted many times. V and J are TRBV27 and TRBJ1-2; 9 bases fit TRBD1. The CDR3 runs 13 residues. The germline V gene has CDR1 MNHEY and CDR2 SMNVEV (reference sequence). The V segment lost 7 bases and the J segment 6 bases; nucleotides outside the gene matches: 6. The CDR3 here is CASKEQGANGYTF. In nucleotides, the CDR3 is TGTGCCAGCAAGGAACAGGGGGCAAATGGCTACACCTTC.

This clonotype was seen repeatedly, ten times or more. The chain employs TRBV28 and TRBJ2-7; TRBD2 matches 12 bases. The CDR3 is 14 amino acids. Germline V gene data show CDR1 as MDHEN and CDR2 as SYDVKM. Losses at the gene ends were 4 bases for V and 3 bases for J; bases not matched to a gene: 1. CDR3 loop: CASSSTSGGYEQYF. CDR3 coding DNA: TGTGCCAGCAGTTCGACTAGCGGGGGCTACGAGCAGTACTTC.

The chain combines TRBV5-1 with TRBJ2-6, with D unresolved. The CDR3 is 14 amino acids. The germline V gene has CDR1 SGHRS and CDR2 YFSETQ. V was pared by 1 base and J by 4 bases, with 6 bases between. The CDR3 loop reads CASSLLQGANVLTF. Written as DNA, the CDR3 is TGCGCCAGCAGCTTGTTGCAGGGGGCCAACGTCCTGACTTTC.

This clonotype showed up many times. CDR3 in amino acids: CASSLGRVGYYEQYF. The CDR3 DNA follows: TGCGCCAGCAGCTTGGGGCGGGTTGGCTACTACGAGCAGTACTTC. The chain combines TRBV5-1 with TRBJ2-7; maybe TRBD2 (5 bases). Trimming shortened V by 0 bases and J by 3 bases, and 13 bases separated the two germline ends. The CDR3 covers 15 residues. Germline V CDR1 and CDR2: SGHRS, YFSETQ.

In its sample, this clonotype was seen many times. The rearrangement uses TRBV2 and TRBJ2-3; the D is unclear. The CDR3 covers 14 residues. Trimming shortened V by 3 bases and J by 6 bases, and 13 bases separated the two germline ends. Germline CDR1 is SNHLY and CDR2 is FYNNEI. The CDR3 is CASSDSSFSDTQYF. For the CDR3, the DNA is TGTGCCAGCAGTGACTCTTCGTTTTCCGATACGCAGTATTTT. Drawing the rest from reference TRBV2 and TRBJ2-3, the complete variable domain is EPEVTQTPSHQVTQMGQEVILRCVPISNHLYFYWYRQILGQKVEFLVSFYNNEISEKSEIFDDQFSVERPDGSNFTLKIRSTKLEDSAMYFCASSDSSFSDTQYFGPGTRLTVL.

This clonotype was found many times. This chain uses TRBV20-1 with TRBJ2-7, with a tentative D call TRBD2 (5 bases). The CDR3 is made up of 14 amino acids. The germline V gene encodes CDR1 DFQATT and CDR2 SNEGSKA (reference sequence). V was shortened by 5 bases and J by 0 bases, with 14 bases between the two germline ends. CDR3 coding DNA: TGCAGTGCTCCGTTTGGAGGTAGCTCCTACGAGCAGTACTTC. Translated, it gives CSAPFGGSSYEQYF.

At least ten counts were recorded for this clonotype. The chain employs TRBV12-3 or TRBV12-4 and TRBJ2-2; 8 bases line up with TRBD2. V lost 8 bases to trimming and J lost 6 bases; unmatched junction nucleotides: 14. This CDR3 region has 16 residues. CDR3: CASRPISGMGAGELFF. The CDR3 DNA is TGTGCCAGCCGACCAATTAGCGGGATGGGAGCCGGGGAGCTGTTTTTT.

This clonotype was seen ten or more times. The chain joins TRBV5-1 to TRBJ2-1; D gene unclear. Per the germline V gene, CDR1 is SGHRS and CDR2 is YFSETQ. The CDR3 is 15 residues long. V was trimmed by 4 bases and J by 2 bases, leaving 13 bases between them. The CDR3 loop is CASSLGDGTYNEQFF. CDR3 in DNA: TGCGCCAGCAGCCTTGGGGATGGGACCTACAATGAGCAGTTCTTC.

The table lists this clonotype with many counts. The chain carries TRBV20-1 and TRBJ2-7; 10 bases agree with TRBD2. Trimming cost V 0 bases and J 3 bases; bases outside gene matches: 11. Germline CDR1 reads DFQATT; CDR2 reads SNEGSKA (reference sequence). The CDR3 length is 17 residues. The CDR3 sequence: CSARDRSGRASFYEQYF. The DNA of the CDR3 is TGCAGTGCTAGAGATCGGAGCGGGAGGGCCTCGTTCTACGAGCAGTACTTC.

This clonotype has a handful of counts. The chain uses TRBV20-1 and TRBJ2-1; 8 bases match TRBD2. CDR1 DFQATT and CDR2 SNEGSKA come from the germline V gene (reference sequence). After removal of 6 bases from V and 4 bases from J, the junction contained 8 bases not matched to a gene. This CDR3 has 14 amino acids. CDR3 sequence (DNA): TGCAGTGCCTCTCAAGCGGGAGCATACAATGAGCAGTTCTTC. Encoded protein: CSASQAGAYNEQFF.

This clonotype was counted at least ten times. The chain employs TRBV9 and TRBJ2-5, with D uncertain. The CDR3 has 11 amino acids. V lost 7 bases and J 2 bases, leaving 6 bases between the germline ends. Germline-derived CDR1 and CDR2 are SGDLS and YYNGEE. CDR3 in DNA: TGTGCCAGCGGACCTCAAGAGACCCAGTACTTC. This gives the protein CASGPQETQYF. The entire variable domain, with the rest obtained from reference TRBV9 and TRBJ2-5, is as follows: DSGVTQTPKHLITATGQRVTLRCSPRSGDLSVYWYQQSLDQGLQFLIQYYNGEERAKGNILERFSAQQFPDLHSELNLSSLELGDSALYFCASGPQETQYFGPGTRLLVL.

This clonotype is medium-sized within its sample. V and J are TRBV7-3 and TRBJ2-1; D uncertain. The V and J ends lost 5 bases and 7 bases respectively, with 9 bases between them. Per germline, CDR1 SGHTA and CDR2 FQGTGA. The CDR3 extends over 12 amino acids. CDR3 bases: TGTGCCAGCAGCCCCCTAGGAAATGAGCAGTTCTTC. This translates into CASSPLGNEQFF.

The chain has TRBV4-1 and TRBJ2-5; D tentatively reads TRBD1 or TRBD2 (6 bases each). Between the trimmed V and J ends, which lost 1 base and 4 bases, there was a span of 19 bases. The CDR3 consists of 17 residues. Per the germline V gene, CDR1 is MGHRA and CDR2 is YSYEKL. CDR3 in amino acids: CASSQGGGRRGAETQYF. The CDR3 DNA follows: TGCGCCAGCAGCCAAGGTGGAGGGAGGAGGGGGGCAGAGACCCAGTACTTC.

This clonotype was counted at least ten times. The chain carries TRBV7-6 and TRBJ2-1; D is unresolved. Per germline, CDR1 SGHVS and CDR2 FNYEAQ. V was pared by 1 base and J by 6 bases, with 10 bases between. CDR3 length: 14 amino acids. CDR3 protein: CASSLEASSNEQFF. Written as DNA, the CDR3 is TGTGCCAGCAGCTTAGAAGCCAGCTCCAATGAGCAGTTCTTC. The full variable domain, its missing parts supplied by reference TRBV7-6 and TRBJ2-1, is GAGVSQSPRYKVTKRGQDVALRCDPISGHVSLYWYRQALGQGPEFLTYFNYEAQQDKSGLPNDRFSAERPEGSISTLTIQRTEQRDSAMYRCASSLEASSNEQFFGPGTRLTVL.

This clonotype was seen at least ten times. The rearrangement joins TRBV4-1 to TRBJ2-5; D remains unclear. V was cut by 5 bases and J by 5 bases, with 12 bases left in between. The CDR3 is made up of 13 amino acids. The germline V gene has CDR1 MGHRA and CDR2 YSYEKL. This chain's CDR3 is CASSLTLGETQYF. In DNA form, the CDR3 reads TGCGCCAGCAGCTTAACTCTGGGGGAGACCCAGTACTTC.